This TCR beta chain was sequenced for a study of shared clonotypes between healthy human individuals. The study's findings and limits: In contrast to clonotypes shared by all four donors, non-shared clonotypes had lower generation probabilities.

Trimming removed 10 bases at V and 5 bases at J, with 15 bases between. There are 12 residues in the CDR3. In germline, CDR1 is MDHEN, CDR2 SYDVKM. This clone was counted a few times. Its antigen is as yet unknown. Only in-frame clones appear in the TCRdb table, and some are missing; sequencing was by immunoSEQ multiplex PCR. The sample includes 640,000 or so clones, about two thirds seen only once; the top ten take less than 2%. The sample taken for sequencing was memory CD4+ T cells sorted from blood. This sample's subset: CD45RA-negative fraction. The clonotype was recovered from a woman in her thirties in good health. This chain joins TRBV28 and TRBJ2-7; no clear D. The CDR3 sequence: CATLGPLDEQYF. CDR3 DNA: TGTGCCACCCTAGGCCCTCTGGACGAGCAGTACTTC.